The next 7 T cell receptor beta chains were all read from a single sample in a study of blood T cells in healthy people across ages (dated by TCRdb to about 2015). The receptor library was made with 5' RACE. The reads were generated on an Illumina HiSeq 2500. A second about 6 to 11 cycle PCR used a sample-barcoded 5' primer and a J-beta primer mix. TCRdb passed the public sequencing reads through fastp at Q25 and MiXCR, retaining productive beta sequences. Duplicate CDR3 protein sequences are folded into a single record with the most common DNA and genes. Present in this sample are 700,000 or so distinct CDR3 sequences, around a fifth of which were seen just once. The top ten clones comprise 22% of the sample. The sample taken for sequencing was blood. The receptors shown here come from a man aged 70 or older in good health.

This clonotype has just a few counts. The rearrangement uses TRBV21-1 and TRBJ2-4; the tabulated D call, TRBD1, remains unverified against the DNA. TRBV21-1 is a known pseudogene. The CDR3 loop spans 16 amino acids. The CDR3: CASSARQGLAKNIQYF. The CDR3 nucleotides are TGTGCCAGCAGCGCCCGACAGGGTCTAGCCAAAAACATTCAGTACTTC.

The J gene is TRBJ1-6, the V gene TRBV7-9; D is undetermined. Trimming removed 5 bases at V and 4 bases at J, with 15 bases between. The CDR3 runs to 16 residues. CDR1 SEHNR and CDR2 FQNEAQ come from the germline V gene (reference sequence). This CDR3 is CASSPGSSMYNSPLHF. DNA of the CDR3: TGTGCCAGCAGCCCGGGATCCAGTATGTATAATTCACCCCTCCACTTT. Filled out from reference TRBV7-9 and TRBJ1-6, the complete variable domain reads DTGVSQNPRHKITKRGQNVTFRCDPISEHNRLYWYRQTLGQGPEFLTYFQNEAQLEKSRLLSDRFSAERPKGSFSTLEIQRTEQGDSAMYLCASSPGSSMYNSPLHFGNGTRLTVT.

The CDR3 sequence is CASSLGASFDTQYF. CDR3 nucleotide sequence: TGCGCCAGCAGCTTGGGGGCCTCCTTCGATACGCAGTATTTT. The V and J genes are TRBV5-1 and TRBJ2-3; D uncertain. V was pared by 0 bases and J by 6 bases, with 11 bases between. This CDR3 spans 14 amino acids. The germline gives CDR1 SGHRS, CDR2 YFSETQ.

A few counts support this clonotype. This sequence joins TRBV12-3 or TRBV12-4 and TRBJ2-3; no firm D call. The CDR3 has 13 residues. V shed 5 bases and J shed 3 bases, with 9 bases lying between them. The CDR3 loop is CASSNLGTDTQYF. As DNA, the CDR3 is TGTGCCAGCAGTAATCTAGGTACAGATACGCAGTATTTT.

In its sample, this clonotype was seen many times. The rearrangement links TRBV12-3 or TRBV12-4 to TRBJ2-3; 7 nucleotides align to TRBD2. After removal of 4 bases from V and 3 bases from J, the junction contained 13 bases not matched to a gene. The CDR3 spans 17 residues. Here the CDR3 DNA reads TGTGCCAGCAGTTCTAGTCTGGGGCGCGGGAGTACAGATACGCAGTATTTT. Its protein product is CASSSSLGRGSTDTQYF.

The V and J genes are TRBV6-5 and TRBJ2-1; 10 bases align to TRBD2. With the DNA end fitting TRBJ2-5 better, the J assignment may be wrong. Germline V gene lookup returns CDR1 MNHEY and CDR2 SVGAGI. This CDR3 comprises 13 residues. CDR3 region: CASMASGSGTQYF. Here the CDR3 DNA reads TGTGCCAGCATGGCTAGCGGGAGTGGGACCCAGTACTTC.

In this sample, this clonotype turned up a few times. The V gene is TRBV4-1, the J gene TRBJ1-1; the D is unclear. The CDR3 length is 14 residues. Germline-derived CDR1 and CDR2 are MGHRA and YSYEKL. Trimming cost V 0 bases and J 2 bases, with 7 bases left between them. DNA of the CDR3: TGCGCCAGCAGCCAAGATAAGGGAAACACTGAAGCTTTCTTT. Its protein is CASSQDKGNTEAFF.